This TCR beta chain was obtained from a study of T-cell memory formation after mild COVID-19. Study context: Each donor largely had its own TCR clusters. Study-level findings and limits: The pre-infection memory compartment contained some responding clones, suggesting cross-reactive memory joined. Clones contracting over day 15 to 85 were CD4/CD8 balanced, with later expanders leaning CD4+.

J gave up 6 bases and V 6 bases, and 5 bases lay outside the gene matches. The CDR3 contains 13 residues. Germline values: CDR1 DFQATT, CDR2 SNEGSKA (reference sequence). 5'RACE, which relied on constant-segment primers, yielded TCR alpha and TCR beta cDNA libraries carrying sample barcodes and UMIs. A single record per CDR3 protein comes from TCRdb applying MiXCR to the 5' RACE reads. The sample includes approximately 300,000 distinct CDR3 sequences, approximately 15% seen only once; the top ten take 20% to 25%. There are a few counts of this clonotype. Its antigen is not known. This TCR was recovered from a young man who had mild COVID-19 (a few samples of this study predate the infection). Cell type and time point are not known. The sample was PBMCs or a T cell subset sorted from them (not recorded which). The genes are TRBV20-1 and TRBJ2-2; 9 bases align to TRBD2. The CDR3 region is CSALAGRAGELFF. DNA of the CDR3: TGCAGTGCCCTAGCGGGGCGGGCCGGGGAGCTGTTTTTT.